Listed below are T cell receptor beta chains from one sample, sequenced in a study of shared clonotypes between healthy human individuals. Sequencing used immunoSEQ multiplex PCR; TCRdb keeps in-frame clones, though not all of them. The sample has 2 million or so clones, about 95% seen once; the top ten hold 0.13%. The source material was naive CD4+ T cells sorted from blood. These receptors were obtained from a man in his late teens or twenties in good health. The CDR3 runs from the conserved cysteine through the conserved F or W. The D gene is left open where the match is weak. Only part of the rows carry a size: once, few, many, or a class if the clone is expanded.

d_gene	v_gene	j_gene	abundance	len	CDR3aa	CDR3nt
NA	TRBV5-4	TRBJ2-7	NA	14	CASNHAGTRGEQYF	TGTGCCAGCAACCACGCCGGGACCCGGGGCGAGCAGTACTTC
TRBD1	TRBV28	TRBJ1-5	once	16	CASSSGQGISNQPQHF	TGTGCCAGCAGTTCAGGACAGGGTATCAGCAATCAGCCCCAGCATTTT
NA	TRBV27	TRBJ2-7	NA	13	CASILGSAYEQYF	TGTGCCAGCATATTGGGGTCCGCCTACGAGCAGTACTTC
TRBD2	TRBV28	TRBJ2-3	NA	18	CASSSRSSGGSSTDTQYF	TGTGCCAGCAGTTCCCGCTCTAGCGGGGGGTCTAGCACAGATACGCAGTATTTT
NA	TRBV6-1	TRBJ1-6	NA	15	CASSDRSSYNSPLHF	TGTGCCAGCAGTGACCGAAGCTCCTATAATTCACCCCTCCACTTT
TRBD1	TRBV19	TRBJ2-7	NA	12	CASRGTDYEQYF	TGTGCCAGTAGGGGGACAGACTACGAGCAGTACTTC
NA	TRBV5-4	TRBJ2-5	NA	14	CASSLLGPQETQYF	TGTGCCAGCAGCTTACTAGGACCCCAAGAGACCCAGTACTTC
NA	TRBV18	TRBJ2-7	NA	15	CASSPASWYDYEQYF	TGTGCCAGCTCACCAGCTAGTTGGTACGACTACGAGCAGTACTTC
NA	TRBV27	TRBJ2-2	NA	15	CASSFGPIIAGELFF	TGTGCCAGCAGTTTTGGTCCCATCATCGCCGGGGAGCTGTTTTTT
NA	TRBV7-8	TRBJ2-3	NA	16	CASSFTTGTSTDTQYF	TGTGCCAGCAGCTTCACGACAGGGACTAGCACAGATACGCAGTATTTT
TRBD1	TRBV7-7	TRBJ2-5	NA	15	CASSRGTGPQETQYF	TGTGCTAGCAGCCGTGGGACAGGGCCGCAAGAGACCCAGTACTTC
NA	TRBV27	TRBJ2-3	NA	15	CASSSGALGTDTQYF	TGTGCCAGCAGTTCGGGTGCTTTGGGCACAGATACGCAGTATTTT
TRBD1	TRBV13	TRBJ1-2	NA	15	CASSLGQRFNYGYTF	TGTGCCAGCAGCTTGGGACAGAGGTTTAACTATGGCTACACCTTC
NA	TRBV5-1	TRBJ2-5	NA	15	CASSWTLVGLETQYF	TGCGCCAGCAGCTGGACACTAGTGGGGTTGGAGACCCAGTACTTC
TRBD1	TRBV12-5	TRBJ1-2	NA	14	CASGLGQGANGYTF	TGTGCTAGTGGTTTGGGACAGGGGGCCAATGGCTACACCTTC
TRBD2	TRBV19	TRBJ2-7	NA	15	CASSISLAGSYEQYF	TGTGCCAGTAGTATTAGCCTAGCGGGATCCTACGAGCAGTACTTC
NA	TRBV2	TRBJ1-1	NA	12	CASNPGTGEAFF	TGTGCCAGCAATCCGGGGACCGGTGAAGCTTTCTTT
TRBD2	TRBV10-3	TRBJ2-5	NA	16	CAISGTSGSPQETQYF	TGTGCCATCAGTGGGACTAGCGGGAGTCCACAAGAGACCCAGTACTTC
TRBD1	TRBV9	TRBJ1-6	NA	15	CASSVVGQDNSPLHF	TGTGCCAGCAGCGTAGTGGGACAGGATAATTCACCCCTCCACTTT
NA	TRBV11-2	TRBJ2-5	NA	14	CASRSGNLKETQYF	TGTGCCAGCAGATCCGGGAATTTGAAAGAGACCCAGTACTTC
TRBD1	TRBV10-3	TRBJ2-7	NA	16	CAISGWTGGNLYEQYF	TGTGCCATCAGTGGCTGGACAGGGGGCAATCTTTACGAGCAGTACTTC
TRBD2	TRBV5-1	TRBJ2-1	NA	15	CASSLGLAGYNEQFF	TGCGCCAGCAGCTTGGGGCTAGCGGGATACAATGAGCAGTTCTTC
TRBD2	TRBV5-1	TRBJ2-3	NA	16	CASSLELAGVADTQYF	TGCGCCAGCAGCTTGGAGCTAGCGGGAGTGGCAGATACGCAGTATTTT
TRBD1	TRBV2	TRBJ1-5	NA	18	CASSPKISGTGGGKPQHF	TGTGCCAGCAGTCCAAAAATCTCCGGGACAGGGGGAGGGAAGCCCCAGCATTTT
TRBD2	TRBV5-4	TRBJ2-7	NA	15	CASSDRTSGGYEQYF	TGTGCCAGCAGCGATCGGACTAGCGGGGGGTACGAGCAGTACTTC
NA	TRBV4-1	TRBJ1-2	NA	14	CASSQWHSLVGYTF	TGCGCCAGCAGCCAATGGCATTCCCTTGTAGGCTACACCTTC
TRBD1	TRBV29-1	TRBJ2-7	NA	16	CSVVAWDRRTSYEQYF	TGCAGCGTCGTTGCTTGGGACAGGCGCACCTCCTACGAGCAGTACTTC
TRBD1	TRBV6-4	TRBJ1-2	NA	13	CASSDQGQGGYTF	TGTGCCAGCAGTGACCAAGGACAGGGTGGCTACACCTTC
NA	TRBV11-2	TRBJ2-7	NA	13	CASSFNSLGEQYF	TGTGCCAGCAGCTTTAACAGTTTGGGCGAGCAGTACTTC
TRBD1	TRBV27	TRBJ2-7	NA	15	CASSLLRDREGEQYF	TGTGCCAGCAGTCTTCTCCGGGACAGGGAAGGCGAGCAGTACTTC
NA	TRBV6-1	TRBJ2-7	NA	13	CASSEKGGAKQYF	TGTGCCAGCAGTGAAAAAGGCGGGGCTAAGCAGTACTTC
NA	TRBV7-6	TRBJ1-4	NA	16	CASSLADLRGSEKLFF	TGTGCCAGCAGCTTAGCGGATTTACGGGGAAGCGAAAAACTGTTTTTT
TRBD1	TRBV6-5	TRBJ2-7	NA	15	CASSRAPDRGTEQYF	TGTGCCAGCAGTAGAGCGCCGGACAGGGGGACCGAGCAGTACTTC
NA	TRBV7-3	TRBJ1-6	NA	15	CASSFPGPTGSPLHF	TGTGCCAGCAGCTTTCCGGGGCCAACCGGTTCACCCCTCCACTTT
TRBD1	TRBV7-2	TRBJ1-5	NA	15	CASRPPGQGSQPQHF	TGTGCCAGCAGGCCACCGGGACAGGGGAGTCAGCCCCAGCATTTT
TRBD1	TRBV18	TRBJ2-7	NA	13	CASSPGTGGEQYF	TGTGCCAGCTCACCCGGGACAGGGGGCGAGCAGTACTTC